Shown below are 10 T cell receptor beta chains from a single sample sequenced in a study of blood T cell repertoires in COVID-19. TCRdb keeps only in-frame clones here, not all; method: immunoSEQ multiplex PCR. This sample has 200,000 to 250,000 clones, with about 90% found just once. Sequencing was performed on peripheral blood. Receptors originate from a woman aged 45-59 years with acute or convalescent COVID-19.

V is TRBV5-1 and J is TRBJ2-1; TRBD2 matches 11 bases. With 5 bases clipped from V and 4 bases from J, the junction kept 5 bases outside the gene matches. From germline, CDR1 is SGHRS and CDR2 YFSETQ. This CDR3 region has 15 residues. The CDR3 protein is CASSRRLAGYNEQFF. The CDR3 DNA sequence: TGCGCCAGCAGTAGGAGACTAGCGGGGTACAATGAGCAGTTCTTC.

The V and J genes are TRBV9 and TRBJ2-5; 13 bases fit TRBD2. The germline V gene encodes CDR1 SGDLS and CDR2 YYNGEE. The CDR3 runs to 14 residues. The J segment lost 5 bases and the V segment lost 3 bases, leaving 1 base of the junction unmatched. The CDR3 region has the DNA TGTGCCAGCAGCGCGGGACTAGCGGGGGAGACCCAGTACTTC. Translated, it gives CASSAGLAGETQYF. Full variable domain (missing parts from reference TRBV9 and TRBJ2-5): DSGVTQTPKHLITATGQRVTLRCSPRSGDLSVYWYQQSLDQGLQFLIQYYNGEERAKGNILERFSAQQFPDLHSELNLSSLELGDSALYFCASSAGLAGETQYFGPGTRLLVL.

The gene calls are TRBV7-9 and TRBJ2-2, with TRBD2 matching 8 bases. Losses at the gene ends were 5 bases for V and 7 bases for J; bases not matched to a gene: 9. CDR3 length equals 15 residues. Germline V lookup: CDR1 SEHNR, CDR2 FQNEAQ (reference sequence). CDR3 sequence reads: CASSTGGRMVGELFF. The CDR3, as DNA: TGTGCCAGCAGCACCGGCGGGAGGATGGTCGGGGAGCTGTTTTTT. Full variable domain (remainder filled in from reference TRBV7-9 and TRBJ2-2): DTGVSQNPRHKITKRGQNVTFRCDPISEHNRLYWYRQTLGQGPEFLTYFQNEAQLEKSRLLSDRFSAERPKGSFSTLEIQRTEQGDSAMYLCASSTGGRMVGELFFGEGSRLTVL.

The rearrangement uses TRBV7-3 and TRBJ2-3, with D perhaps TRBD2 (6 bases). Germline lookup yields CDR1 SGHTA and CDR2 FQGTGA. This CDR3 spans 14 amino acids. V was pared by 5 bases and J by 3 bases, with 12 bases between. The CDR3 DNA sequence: TGTGCCAGCAGCCTCGGGCGGGGAACAGATACGCAGTATTTT. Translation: CASSLGRGTDTQYF.

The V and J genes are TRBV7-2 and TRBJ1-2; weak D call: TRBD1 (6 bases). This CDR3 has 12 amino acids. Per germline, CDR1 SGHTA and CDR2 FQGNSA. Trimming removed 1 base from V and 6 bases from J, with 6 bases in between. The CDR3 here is CASSLEGDGYTF. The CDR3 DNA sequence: TGTGCCAGCAGCTTAGAGGGGGATGGCTACACCTTC. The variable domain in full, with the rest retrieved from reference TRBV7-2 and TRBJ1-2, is GAGVSQSPSNKVTEKGKDVELRCDPISGHTALYWYRQSLGQGLEFLIYFQGNSAPDKSGLPSDRFSAERTGGSVSTLTIQRTQQEDSAVYLCASSLEGDGYTFGSGTRLTVV.

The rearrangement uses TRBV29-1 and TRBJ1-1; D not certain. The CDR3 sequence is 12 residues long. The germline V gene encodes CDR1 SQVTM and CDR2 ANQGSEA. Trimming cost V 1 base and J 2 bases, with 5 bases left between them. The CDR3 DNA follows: TGCAGCGTTGAAGTGAGTAACACTGAAGCTTTCTTT. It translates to CSVEVSNTEAFF. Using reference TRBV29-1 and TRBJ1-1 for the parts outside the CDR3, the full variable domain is SAVISQKPSRDICQRGTSLTIQCQVDSQVTMMFWYRQQPGQSLTLIATANQGSEATYESGFVIDKFPISRPNLTFSTLTVSNMSPEDSSIYLCSVEVSNTEAFFGQGTRLTVV.

Here the CDR3 reads CATRSSGDTQYF. CDR3 coding DNA: TGTGCCACCAGGAGTAGCGGGGATACGCAGTATTTT. The genes are TRBV15 and TRBJ2-3; TRBD2 matches 7 bases. Germline trimming cut 6 bases from V and 6 bases from J; bases unmatched to any gene: 3. CDR3 length equals 12 residues. Germline CDR1 is LNHNV and CDR2 is YYDKDF (reference sequence).

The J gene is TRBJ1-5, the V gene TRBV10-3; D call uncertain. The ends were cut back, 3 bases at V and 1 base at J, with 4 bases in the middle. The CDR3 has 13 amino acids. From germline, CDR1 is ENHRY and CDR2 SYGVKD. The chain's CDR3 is CAISDYSNQPQHF. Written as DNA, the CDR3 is TGTGCCATCAGTGACTACAGCAATCAGCCCCAGCATTTT.

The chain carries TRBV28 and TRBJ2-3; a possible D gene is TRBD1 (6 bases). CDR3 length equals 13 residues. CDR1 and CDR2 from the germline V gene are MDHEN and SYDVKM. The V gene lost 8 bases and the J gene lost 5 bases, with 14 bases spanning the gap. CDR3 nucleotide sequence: TGTGCCAGCCTTGCCCCACAGGGAGATACGCAGTATTTT. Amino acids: CASLAPQGDTQYF.

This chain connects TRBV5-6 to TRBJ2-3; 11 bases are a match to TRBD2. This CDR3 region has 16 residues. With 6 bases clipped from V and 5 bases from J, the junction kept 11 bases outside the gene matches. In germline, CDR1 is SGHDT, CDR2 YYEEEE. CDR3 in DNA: TGTGCCAGCACGCCGACCGGGACTAGCGGCAGAGATACGCAGTATTTT. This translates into CASTPTGTSGRDTQYF.